This passage covers 10 T cell receptor beta chains from one sample sequenced in a study of T cells after yellow fever vaccination. TCRdb re-called the 5' RACE reads through MiXCR, storing one row per CDR3 protein. This sample has some 240,000 distinct CDR3 sequences, with 5.2% found just once. The source was CD4+ T cells sorted from PBMCs, collected on the day of the yellow fever booster vaccination. These receptors were taken from a man between 18 and 29 years old who received the YFV17D yellow fever vaccine.

This clonotype has more than one count but fewer than ten. The CDR3 nucleotides are TGTGCCAGCAGCGTAGTAGGATTCGATCTAACCTTC. This sequence encodes CASSVVGFDLTF. The genes are TRBV9 and TRBJ1-2; D call uncertain. The CDR3 length is 12 residues. Per germline, CDR1 SGDLS and CDR2 YYNGEE. Trimming shortened V by 0 bases and J by 14 bases, and 14 bases separated the two germline ends.

The chain joins TRBV4-2 to TRBJ2-5, with TRBD2 matching over 7 bases. Germline CDR1 LGHNA, CDR2 YNFKEQ. The CDR3 is 13 residues long. V lost 4 bases and J lost 1; bases outside the gene matches: 0. The CDR3 here is CASSRTSQETQYF. CDR3 sequence (DNA): TGTGCCAGCAGCCGGACTAGCCAAGAGACCCAGTACTTC.

This clonotype was counted ten times or more. The rearrangement uses TRBV4-2 and TRBJ1-6; a possible D gene is TRBD1 (5 bases). Germline CDR1 reads LGHNA; CDR2 reads YNFKEQ. The V end was cut by 0 bases, the J end by 0 bases, with 15 bases between. The CDR3 length is 19 residues. The CDR3 sequence is CASSQEGVLSGSYNSPLHF. In DNA form, the CDR3 reads TGTGCCAGCAGCCAAGAGGGGGTACTGTCCGGCTCCTATAATTCACCCCTCCACTTT.

There are many counts of this clonotype. The V gene is TRBV5-1, the J gene TRBJ2-1; D not certain. The CDR3 runs to 16 residues. The germline V and J ends were trimmed by 1 base and 1 base, with 12 bases remaining between them. CDR1 and CDR2 (germline): SGHRS, YFSETQ. The CDR3 DNA reads as TGCGCCAGCAGCTTGTCCACCAGTTCTTCCTACAATGAGCAGTTCTTC. This codes for CASSLSTSSSYNEQFF.

This sequence joins TRBV3-1 and TRBJ1-1; TRBD1 might be the D (5 bases). V shed 4 bases and J shed 4 bases, with 19 bases lying between them. Looked up from germline, CDR1 is LGHDT and CDR2 is YNNKEL (reference sequence). CDR3 length equals 16 residues. The CDR3: CASSPVGTQRGTEAFF. As DNA, the CDR3 is TGTGCCAGCAGCCCCGTGGGCACTCAGAGGGGCACTGAAGCTTTCTTT.

The rearrangement joins TRBV2 to TRBJ1-6; TRBD1 matches 8 bases. The V and J ends lost 3 bases and 11 bases, in that order; junction bases with no gene match: 6. Germline CDR1 reads SNHLY; CDR2 reads FYNNEI. The CDR3 runs 14 residues. DNA for the CDR3: TGTGCCAGCAGTGACAGGACAGGGTCCGCACCCCTCCACTTT. It encodes CASSDRTGSAPLHF.

This clonotype was found a few times. The genes are TRBV21-1 and TRBJ1-5; TRBD1 is taken as the D call from the table, unchecked against the DNA. TRBV21-1 is described as a pseudogene. The CDR3 totals 14 residues. The CDR3 region is CASSKGGGDQPQHF. CDR3 nucleotides: TGTGCCAGCAGCAAAGGGGGGGGGGATCAGCCCCAGCATTTT.

This clonotype was observed many times. The genes are TRBV29-1 and TRBJ2-2; D is tentatively TRBD1 or TRBD2 (5 bases each). CDR3 length equals 12 residues. Trimming took 6 bases from V and 6 from J, leaving 11 bases between them. Germline values: CDR1 SQVTM, CDR2 ANQGSEA. CDR3 sequence reads: CSVEVTAGELFF. CDR3 nucleotide sequence: TGCAGCGTGGAGGTGACAGCCGGGGAGCTGTTTTTT.

This clonotype was observed at least ten times. The chain is built from TRBV12-3 or TRBV12-4 and TRBJ1-2; D uncertain. The CDR3 covers 13 residues. V shed 1 base and J shed 5 bases, with 8 bases lying between them. CDR3 DNA: TGTGCCAGCAGTTTAGGACAAGCATATGGCTACACCTTC. Translation gives CASSLGQAYGYTF.

The chain carries TRBV7-2 and TRBJ1-2, with a possible D match to TRBD1 (5 bases). Germline V lookup: CDR1 SGHTA, CDR2 FQGNSA. Trimming removed 4 bases from V and 8 bases from J, with 17 bases in between. The CDR3 sequence is 14 residues long. DNA of the CDR3: TGTGCCAGCAGCTCGCCGCGGGCGGGACGGGGCTACACCTTC. It specifies CASSSPRAGRGYTF.